The source of this T cell receptor (beta chain) is a study of graft-versus-host responses after intestinal transplantation. CDR1 and CDR2 from the germline V gene are MNHEY and SVGAGI. CDR3 length equals 16 residues. Between the trimmed V and J ends, which lost 2 bases and 0 bases, there was a span of 13 bases. Study outcomes and limitations: Some GvH clones appeared in ileal mucosa or blood before recipient bone marrow.

Plating of roughly 200,000 CFSE-labeled responder cells was done together with roughly 200,000 irradiated, violet-dye-labeled stimulator cells. At the end of the reaction, proliferating CFSE-low CD3+CD4+ and CD3+CD8+ responders were sorted. Method: immunoSEQ multiplex PCR; TCRdb's copy keeps in-frame clones and lacks some. The table lists more than 10,000 clones, approximately 32% of them singletons. The sequence derives from a human patient who was an organ donor for intestinal transplantation. This specimen was alloreactive CD4+ T cells from a mixed lymphocyte reaction culture, taken before transplantation. Subset: CFSE-low proliferating T cells sorted from roughly six-day pre-transplant mixed lymphocyte reaction (GvH or HvG direction). The genes are TRBV6-5 and TRBJ1-1, with D possibly being TRBD1 (6 bases). The CDR3 here is CASSYLTGTLNTEAFF. The CDR3 DNA reads as TGTGCCAGCAGTTACCTTACCGGGACACTGAACACTGAAGCTTTCTTT.